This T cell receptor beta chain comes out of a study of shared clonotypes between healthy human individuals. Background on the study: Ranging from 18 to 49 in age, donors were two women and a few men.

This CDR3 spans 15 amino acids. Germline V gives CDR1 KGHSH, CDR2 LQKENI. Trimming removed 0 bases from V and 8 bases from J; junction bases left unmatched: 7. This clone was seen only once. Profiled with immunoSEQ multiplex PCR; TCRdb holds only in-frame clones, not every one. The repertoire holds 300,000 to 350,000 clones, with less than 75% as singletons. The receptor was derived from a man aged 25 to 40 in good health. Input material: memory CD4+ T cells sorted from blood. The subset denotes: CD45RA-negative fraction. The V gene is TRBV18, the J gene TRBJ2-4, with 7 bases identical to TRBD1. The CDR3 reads CASSPPATGLDIQYF. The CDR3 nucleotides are TGTGCCAGCTCACCACCGGCGACAGGGCTGGACATTCAGTACTTC.